The 2 T cell receptor beta chains presented below share a single source sample, sequenced in a study of blood T cell repertoires in COVID-19. The protocol was immunoSEQ multiplex PCR, while the TCRdb copy is restricted to in-frame clones and leaves out a portion. The table has about 200,000 clones, around three quarters seen once. Sequencing was done on a sample of peripheral blood. All receptors derive from a woman aged 70-85 years with acute or convalescent COVID-19.

This clone has a handful of counts. The chain carries TRBV2 and TRBJ1-2, with 7 bases fitting TRBD1. This CDR3 spans 11 amino acids. Germline lookup yields CDR1 SNHLY and CDR2 FYNNEI. The J segment lost 5 bases and the V segment lost 9 bases, leaving 3 bases of the junction unmatched. The CDR3 loop is CARGQTYGYTF. CDR3 nucleotide sequence: TGTGCCAGGGGACAGACGTATGGCTACACCTTC.

The chain links TRBV30 to TRBJ2-5; TRBD2 might be the D (5 bases). V was shortened by 3 bases and J by 3 bases, with 14 bases between the two germline ends. This CDR3 is built from 14 residues. Germline V gene lookup returns CDR1 GTSNPN and CDR2 SVGIG (reference sequence). This CDR3 reads CAWSTGLGKETQYF. The CDR3 nucleotides read TGTGCCTGGAGCACGGGGTTAGGGAAAGAGACCCAGTACTTC.